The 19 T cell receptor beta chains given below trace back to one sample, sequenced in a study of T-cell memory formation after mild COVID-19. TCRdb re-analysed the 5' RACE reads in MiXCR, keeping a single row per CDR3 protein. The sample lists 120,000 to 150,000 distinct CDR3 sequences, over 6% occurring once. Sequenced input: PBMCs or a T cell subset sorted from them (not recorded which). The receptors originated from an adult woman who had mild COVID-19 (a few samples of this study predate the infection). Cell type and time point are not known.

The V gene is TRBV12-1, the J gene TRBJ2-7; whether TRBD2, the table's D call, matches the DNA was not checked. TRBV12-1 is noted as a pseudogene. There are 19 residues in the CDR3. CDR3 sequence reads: CASSKEGHRPSGRSYEQYF. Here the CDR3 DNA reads TGTGCCAGCAGCAAGGAGGGGCACAGACCTAGCGGGAGGTCCTACGAGCAGTACTTC.

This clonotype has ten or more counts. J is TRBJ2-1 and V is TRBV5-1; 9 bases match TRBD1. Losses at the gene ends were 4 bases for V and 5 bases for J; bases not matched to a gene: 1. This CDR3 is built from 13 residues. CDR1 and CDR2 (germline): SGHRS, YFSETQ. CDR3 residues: CASSRTGDNEQFF. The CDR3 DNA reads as TGCGCCAGCAGCAGGACAGGGGACAATGAGCAGTTCTTC. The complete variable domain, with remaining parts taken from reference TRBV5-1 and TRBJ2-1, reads KAGVTQTPRYLIKTRGQQVTLSCSPISGHRSVSWYQQTPGQGLQFLFEYFSETQRNKGNFPGRFSGRQFSNSRSEMNVSTLELGDSALYLCASSRTGDNEQFFGPGTRLTVL.

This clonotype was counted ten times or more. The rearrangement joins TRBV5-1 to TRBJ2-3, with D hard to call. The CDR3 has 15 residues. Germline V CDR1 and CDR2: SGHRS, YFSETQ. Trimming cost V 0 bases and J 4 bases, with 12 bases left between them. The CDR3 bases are TGCGCCAGCAGCTTGGATTATCTAAGGTCAGATACGCAGTATTTT. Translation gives CASSLDYLRSDTQYF.

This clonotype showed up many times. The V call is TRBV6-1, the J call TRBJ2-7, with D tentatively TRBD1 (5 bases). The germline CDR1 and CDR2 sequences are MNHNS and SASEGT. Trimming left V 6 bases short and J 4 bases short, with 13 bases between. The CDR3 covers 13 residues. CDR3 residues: CASRLRDSYEQYF. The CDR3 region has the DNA TGTGCCAGCAGATTACGAGACAGTTACGAGCAGTACTTC.

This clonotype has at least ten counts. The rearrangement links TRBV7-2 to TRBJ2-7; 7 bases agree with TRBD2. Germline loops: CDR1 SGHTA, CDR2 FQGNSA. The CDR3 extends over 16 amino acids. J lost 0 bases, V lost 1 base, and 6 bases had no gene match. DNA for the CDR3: TGTGCCAGCAGCTTAGTGGGGGGGGGAAGCTCCTACGAGCAGTACTTC. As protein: CASSLVGGGSSYEQYF.

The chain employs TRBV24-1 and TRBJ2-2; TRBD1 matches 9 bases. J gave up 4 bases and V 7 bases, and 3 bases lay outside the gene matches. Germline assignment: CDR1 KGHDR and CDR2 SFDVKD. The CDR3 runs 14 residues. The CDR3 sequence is CATRGQGPTGELFF. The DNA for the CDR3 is TGTGCCACCAGGGGACAGGGTCCCACCGGGGAGCTGTTTTTT.

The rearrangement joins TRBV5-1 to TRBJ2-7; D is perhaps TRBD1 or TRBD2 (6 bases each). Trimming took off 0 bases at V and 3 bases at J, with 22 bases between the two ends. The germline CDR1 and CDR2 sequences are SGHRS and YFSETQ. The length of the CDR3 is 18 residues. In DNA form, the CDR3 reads TGCGCCAGCAGCTTGGGTCCCCCGGGGGCGGAAGACCTCTACGAGCAGTACTTC. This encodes CASSLGPPGAEDLYEQYF.

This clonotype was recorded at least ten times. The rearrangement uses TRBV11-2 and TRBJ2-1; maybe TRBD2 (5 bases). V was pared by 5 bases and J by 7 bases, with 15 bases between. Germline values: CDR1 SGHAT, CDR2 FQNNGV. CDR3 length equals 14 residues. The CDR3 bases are TGTGCCAGCAGCCCCGAACTTCTAGCTAATGAGCAGTTCTTC. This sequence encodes CASSPELLANEQFF.

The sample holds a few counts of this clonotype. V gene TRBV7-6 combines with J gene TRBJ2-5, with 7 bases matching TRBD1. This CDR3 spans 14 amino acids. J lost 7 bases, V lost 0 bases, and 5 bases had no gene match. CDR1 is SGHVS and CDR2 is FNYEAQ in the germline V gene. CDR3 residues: CASSLAGGEGTQYF. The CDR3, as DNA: TGTGCCAGCAGCTTAGCAGGGGGCGAGGGGACCCAGTACTTC.

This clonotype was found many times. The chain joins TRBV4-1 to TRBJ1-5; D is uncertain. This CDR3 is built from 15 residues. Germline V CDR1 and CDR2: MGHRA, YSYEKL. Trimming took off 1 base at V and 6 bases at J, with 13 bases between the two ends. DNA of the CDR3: TGCGCCAGCAGCCAAGCGTCCCACCGGGGTCAGCCCCAGCATTTT. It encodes CASSQASHRGQPQHF.

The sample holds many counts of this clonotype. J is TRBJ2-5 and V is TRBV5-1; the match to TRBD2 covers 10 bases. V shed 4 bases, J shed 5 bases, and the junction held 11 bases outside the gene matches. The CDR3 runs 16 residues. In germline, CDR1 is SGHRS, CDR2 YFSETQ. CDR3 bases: TGCGCCAGCAGCCAGACCTCTAGCGGGGGATGGGAGACCCAGTACTTC. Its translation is CASSQTSSGGWETQYF.

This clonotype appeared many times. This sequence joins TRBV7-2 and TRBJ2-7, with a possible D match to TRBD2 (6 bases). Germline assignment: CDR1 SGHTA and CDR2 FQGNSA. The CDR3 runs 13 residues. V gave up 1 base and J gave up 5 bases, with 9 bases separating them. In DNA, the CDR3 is TGTGCCAGCAGCTTAGGGTGGAGGGACGAGCAGTACTTC. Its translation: CASSLGWRDEQYF.

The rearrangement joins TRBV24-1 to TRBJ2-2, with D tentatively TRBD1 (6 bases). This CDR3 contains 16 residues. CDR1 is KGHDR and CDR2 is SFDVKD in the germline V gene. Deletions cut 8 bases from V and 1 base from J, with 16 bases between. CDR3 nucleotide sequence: TGTGCCACCAACTGTTATCCGGACAGGAACACCGGGGAGCTGTTTTTT. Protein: CATNCYPDRNTGELFF.

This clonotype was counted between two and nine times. The CDR3 region has the DNA TGTGCCACCAGTCGGGACAGGTTATATGGCTACACCTTC. Translating gives CATSRDRLYGYTF. The chain couples TRBV24-1 to TRBJ1-2; the match to TRBD1 covers 8 bases. Germline V gene sequence: CDR1 KGHDR, CDR2 SFDVKD. CDR3 length equals 13 residues. Trimming removed 6 bases from V and 5 bases from J; junction bases left unmatched: 4.

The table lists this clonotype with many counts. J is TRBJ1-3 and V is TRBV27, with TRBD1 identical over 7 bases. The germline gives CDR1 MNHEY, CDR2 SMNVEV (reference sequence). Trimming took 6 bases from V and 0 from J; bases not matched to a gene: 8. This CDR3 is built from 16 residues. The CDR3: CASRMTGIPSGNTIYF. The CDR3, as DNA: TGTGCCAGCAGGATGACAGGGATCCCCTCTGGAAACACCATATATTTT.

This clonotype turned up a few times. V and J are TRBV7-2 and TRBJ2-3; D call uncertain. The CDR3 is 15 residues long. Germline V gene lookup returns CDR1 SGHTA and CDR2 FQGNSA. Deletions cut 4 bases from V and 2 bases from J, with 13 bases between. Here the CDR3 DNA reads TGTGCCAGCAGCTCCAACGGGTATTCCACAGATACGCAGTATTTT. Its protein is CASSSNGYSTDTQYF.

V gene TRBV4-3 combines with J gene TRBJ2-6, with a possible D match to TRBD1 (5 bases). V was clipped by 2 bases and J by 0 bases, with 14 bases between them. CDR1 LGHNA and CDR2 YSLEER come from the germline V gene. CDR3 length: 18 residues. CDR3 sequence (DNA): TGCGCCAGCAGCCAACAGACAGTATCCGTCTCTGGGGCCAACGTCCTGACTTTC. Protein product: CASSQQTVSVSGANVLTF.

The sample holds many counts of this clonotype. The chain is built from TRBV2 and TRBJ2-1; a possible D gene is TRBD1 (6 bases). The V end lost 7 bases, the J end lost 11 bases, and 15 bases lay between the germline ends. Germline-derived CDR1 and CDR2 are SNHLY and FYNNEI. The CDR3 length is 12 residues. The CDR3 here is CASIDRSPKQFF. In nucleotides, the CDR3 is TGTGCCAGCATCGACAGGTCCCCAAAGCAGTTCTTC.

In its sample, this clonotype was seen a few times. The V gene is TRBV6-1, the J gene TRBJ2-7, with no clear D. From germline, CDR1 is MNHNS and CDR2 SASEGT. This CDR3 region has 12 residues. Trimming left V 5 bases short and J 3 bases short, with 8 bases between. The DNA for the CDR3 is TGTGCCAGCAGTCCCCCCCACTACGAGCAGTACTTC. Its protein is CASSPPHYEQYF.